Following are 13 T cell receptor beta chains from one sample sequenced in a study of tumor and adjacent non-tumor tissue in lung cancer. TCRbeta libraries were built with three rounds of nested PCR, modified from ARM-PCR. TCRdb re-called the multiplex PCR reads through MiXCR, storing one row per CDR3 protein. This sample carries some 120,000 distinct CDR3 sequences, 60% to 70% of them seen once, and the ten largest clones take 10% to 15%. RNA was extracted from bulk tissue without any cell sorting. Sequencing used lung tumor tissue. These receptors all stem from a man aged 30 to 45 with non-small cell lung cancer.

On this clonotype itself: A much larger clonotype is one base distant, so this may be a read error. The rearrangement uses TRBV29-1 and TRBJ2-7; a weak D match, TRBD2 (5 bases). This CDR3 has 13 residues. V lost 7 bases to trimming and J lost 7 bases, with 20 bases between them. The germline V gene encodes CDR1 SQVTM and CDR2 ANQGSEA. The DNA for the CDR3 is TGCAGCGCTGATTCGGGATCTACGCTGGAGCAGTACTTC. As protein: CSADSGSTLEQYF.

With respect to this clonotype: A much bigger clone sits one base away, suggesting this may be a read error. The rearrangement joins TRBV29-1 to TRBJ2-7; D could derive from TRBD1 or TRBD2 (5 bases each). V was trimmed by 4 bases and J by 3 bases, leaving 13 bases between them. The CDR3 is 13 amino acids. In germline, CDR1 is SQVTM, CDR2 ANQGSEA. The CDR3 here is CSVGGRDHYEQYF. DNA of the CDR3: TGCAGCGTTGGAGGCAGGGACCACTACGAGCAGTACTTC.

The chain uses TRBV20-1 and TRBJ2-1, with D possibly being TRBD2 (6 bases). Germline CDR1 and CDR2: DFQATT and SNEGSKA (reference sequence). The V end was cut by 6 bases, the J end by 9 bases, with 18 bases between. The CDR3 has 13 residues. The CDR3 loop reads CSASGPTCGEQFF. CDR3 nucleotides: TGCAGTGCGAGCGGGCCCACCTGCGGTGAGCAGTTCTTC.

This clonotype appeared once. This may be a read error, as it is one base from a much larger clone. This chain connects TRBV28 to TRBJ2-5; 8 positions match TRBD2. The CDR3 loop spans 14 amino acids. From germline, CDR1 is MDHEN and CDR2 SYDVKM. CDR3 nucleotides: TGTGACAGCAGTTTGGGCGGGGGGCGGGAGACCCAGTACTTC. Protein: CDSSLGGGRETQYF. The full variable domain, completed using reference TRBV28 and TRBJ2-5, is DVKVTQSSRYLVKRTGEKVFLECVQDMDHENMFWYRQDPGLGLRLIYFSYDVKMKEKGDIPEGYSVSREKKERFSLILESASTNQTSMYLCDSSLGGGRETQYFGPGTRLLVL.

This clonotype was seen more than once but under ten times. A much larger clone differs from this one at a single base, so this may be a read error. The V and J genes are TRBV29-1 and TRBJ1-2; D uncertain. There are 12 residues in the CDR3. With 0 bases removed from V and 8 bases from J, the gap between germline ends came to 10 bases. Germline assignment: CDR1 SQVTM and CDR2 ANQGSEA. CDR3 residues: CSVEDGQRGYTF. The CDR3 DNA reads as TGCAGCGTTGAAGATGGGCAGCGGGGCTACACCTTC.

The V call is TRBV5-5, the J call TRBJ2-3; D gene ambiguous. The CDR3 loop spans 15 amino acids. Germline V gives CDR1 SGHKS, CDR2 YYEKEE (reference sequence). Trimming took off 4 bases at V and 2 bases at J, with 14 bases between the two ends. CDR3 residues: CASSGSDHTTDTQYF. The DNA for the CDR3 is TGTGCCAGCAGCGGGTCGGACCATACCACAGATACGCAGTATTTT.

This clonotype was seen at least ten times. This chain joins TRBV6-5 and TRBJ1-2, with a weak D call TRBD1 (6 bases). Germline V CDR1 and CDR2: MNHEY, SVGAGI. V shed 5 bases and J shed 4 bases, with 20 bases lying between them. CDR3 length: 16 residues. The CDR3 here is CASSSPGTPTSYGYTF. CDR3 in DNA: TGTGCCAGCAGTAGTCCCGGGACACCGACGAGCTATGGCTACACCTTC.

On this clonotype itself: The germline gene is not matched at one end of the junction; a read error may be the cause. The chain is built from TRBV12-3 or TRBV12-4 and TRBJ2-1; D possibly matches TRBD1 or TRBD2 (6 bases each). The CDR3 has 14 residues. The CDR3 sequence is CASMRRGQYNKQFF. Written as DNA, the CDR3 is TGTGCCAGCATGAGGAGGGGACAATACAATAAGCAGTTCTTC.

This clonotype was counted a few times. A much larger clone lies one base from this, so it may be a read error. The chain has TRBV6-5 and TRBJ2-7; TRBD2 matches at 7 bases. CDR3 size: 14 residues. Looked up from germline, CDR1 is MNHEY and CDR2 is SVGAGI. The CDR3 here is CTSSSLAGADEQYF. The DNA of the CDR3 is TGTACCAGCAGTTCATTAGCGGGCGCAGACGAGCAGTACTTC.

The genes are TRBV5-6 and TRBJ2-7, with a weak D call TRBD2 (6 bases). The CDR3 sequence is 15 residues long. The germline V gene has CDR1 SGHDT and CDR2 YYEEEE. The germline V and J ends were trimmed by 2 bases and 6 bases, with 18 bases remaining between them. Here the CDR3 reads CASSFRLVGAGEQYF. DNA for the CDR3: TGTGCCAGCAGCTTCCGTCTAGTGGGAGCGGGCGAGCAGTACTTC.

A note on this clonotype: A much more abundant neighbour one base away suggests this may be a read error. This CDR3 reads CSASSGGTDTQYF. In DNA form, the CDR3 reads TGCAGTGCTAGCAGCGGCGGCACAGATACGCAGTATTTT. This chain uses TRBV20-1 with TRBJ2-3; D possibly corresponds to TRBD2 (5 bases). Germline V gene sequence: CDR1 DFQATT, CDR2 SNEGSKA (reference sequence). V lost 3 bases, J lost 1 base, and 8 bases lay in between. The CDR3 consists of 13 residues.

A note on this clonotype: A single base separates this from a much larger clone, so it may be a read error. The rearrangement uses TRBV20-1 and TRBJ1-2; no reliable D call. CDR1 DFQATT and CDR2 SNEGSKA come from the germline V gene (reference sequence). The V and J ends lost 0 bases and 2 bases respectively, with 13 bases between them. This CDR3 region has 15 residues. This chain's CDR3 is CSARDLYGWNYGYTF. The CDR3 DNA reads TGCAGTGCTAGAGATTTATATGGTTGGAACTATGGCTACACCTTC.

About this clonotype itself: Being one base from a much bigger clone, this may be a read error. The chain uses TRBV20-1 and TRBJ2-5; D possibly corresponds to TRBD2 (7 bases). From germline, CDR1 is DFQATT and CDR2 SNEGSKA (reference sequence). CDR3 size: 15 residues. The CDR3 sequence is CSVRDPGGLQETQYF. The CDR3 nucleotides are TGCAGTGTTAGAGACCCCGGGGGGCTACAAGAGACCCAGTACTTC.